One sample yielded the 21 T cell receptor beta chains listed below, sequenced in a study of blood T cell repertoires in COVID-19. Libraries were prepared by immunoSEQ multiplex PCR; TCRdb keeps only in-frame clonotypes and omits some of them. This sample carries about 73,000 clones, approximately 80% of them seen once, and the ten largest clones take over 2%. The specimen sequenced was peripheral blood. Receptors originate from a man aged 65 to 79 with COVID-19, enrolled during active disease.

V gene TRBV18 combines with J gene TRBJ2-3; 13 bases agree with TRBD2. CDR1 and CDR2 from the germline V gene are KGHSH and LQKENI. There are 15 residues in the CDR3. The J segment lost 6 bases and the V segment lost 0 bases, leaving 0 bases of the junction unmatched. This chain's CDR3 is CASSPPTSGRDTQYF. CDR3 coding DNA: TGTGCCAGCTCACCACCGACTAGCGGGAGGGATACGCAGTATTTT. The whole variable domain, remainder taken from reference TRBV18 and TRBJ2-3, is NAGVMQNPRHLVRRRGQEARLRCSPMKGHSHVYWYRQLPEEGLKFMVYLQKENIIDESGMPKERFSAEFPKEGPSILRIQQVVRGDSAAYFCASSPPTSGRDTQYFGPGTRLTVL.

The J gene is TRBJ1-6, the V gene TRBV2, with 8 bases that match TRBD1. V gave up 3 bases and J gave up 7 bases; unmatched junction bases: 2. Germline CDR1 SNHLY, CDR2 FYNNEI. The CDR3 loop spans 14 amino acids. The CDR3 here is CASSDRGRNSPLHF. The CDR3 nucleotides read TGTGCCAGCAGTGACAGGGGGCGGAATTCACCCCTCCACTTT.

Written as DNA, the CDR3 is TGCGCCAGCGGGGCACAGGTTAATGAAAAACTGTTTTTT. It yields the protein CASGAQVNEKLFF. This rearrangement joins TRBV5-1 to TRBJ1-4; possibly TRBD1 for D (5 bases). The germline V gene has CDR1 SGHRS and CDR2 YFSETQ. Trimming removed 7 bases at V and 4 bases at J, with 11 bases between. The CDR3 runs to 13 residues.

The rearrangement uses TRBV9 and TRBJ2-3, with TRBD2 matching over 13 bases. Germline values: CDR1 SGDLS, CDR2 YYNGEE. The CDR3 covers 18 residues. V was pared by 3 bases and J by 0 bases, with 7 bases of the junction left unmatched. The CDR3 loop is CASSGPGLAGSSTDTQYF. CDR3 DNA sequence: TGTGCCAGCAGCGGCCCGGGACTAGCGGGATCTAGCACAGATACGCAGTATTTT.

The CDR3 nucleotides read TGTGCCAGCAGGGACCGGGACAGGGAATCAGGTGGCTACACCTTC. It encodes CASRDRDRESGGYTF. V usage is TRBV27 and J usage is TRBJ1-2, with 9 bases identical to TRBD1. Trimming at V came to 6 bases and at J to 7 bases, leaving 12 bases not matched to a gene. This CDR3 spans 15 amino acids. Germline V lookup: CDR1 MNHEY, CDR2 SMNVEV (reference sequence).

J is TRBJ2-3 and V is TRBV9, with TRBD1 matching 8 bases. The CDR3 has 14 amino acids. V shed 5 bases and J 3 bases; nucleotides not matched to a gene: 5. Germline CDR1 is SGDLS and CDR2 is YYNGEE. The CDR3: CASSLQGVTDTQYF. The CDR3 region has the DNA TGTGCCAGCAGTCTACAGGGGGTAACAGATACGCAGTATTTT.

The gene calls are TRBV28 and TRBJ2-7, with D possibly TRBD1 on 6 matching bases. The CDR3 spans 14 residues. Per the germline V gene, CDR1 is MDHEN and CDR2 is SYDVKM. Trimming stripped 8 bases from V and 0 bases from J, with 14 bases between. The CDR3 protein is CASERDRNSYEQYF. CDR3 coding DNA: TGTGCCAGCGAAAGAGACAGGAACTCCTACGAGCAGTACTTC.

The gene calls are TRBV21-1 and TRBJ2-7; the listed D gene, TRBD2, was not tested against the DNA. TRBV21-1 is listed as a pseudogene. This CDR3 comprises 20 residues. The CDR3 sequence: CASSKAPDSRTARGTYEQYF. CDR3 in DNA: TGTGCCAGCAGCAAAGCTCCCGACTCGAGGACCGCACGGGGGACCTACGAGCAGTACTTC.

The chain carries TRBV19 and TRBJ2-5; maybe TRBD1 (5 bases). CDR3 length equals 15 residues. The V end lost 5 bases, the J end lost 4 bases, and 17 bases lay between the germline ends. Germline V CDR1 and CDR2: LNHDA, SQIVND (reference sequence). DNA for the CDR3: TGTGCCAGTAGTTTTGGGCCTTCCAGGGCAGAGACCCAGTACTTC. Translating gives CASSFGPSRAETQYF.

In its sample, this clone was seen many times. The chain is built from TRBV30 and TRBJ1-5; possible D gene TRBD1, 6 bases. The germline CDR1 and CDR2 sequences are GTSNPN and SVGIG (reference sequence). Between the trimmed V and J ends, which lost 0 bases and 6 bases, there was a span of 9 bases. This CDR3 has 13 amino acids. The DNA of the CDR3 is TGTGCCTGGAGTGTACAGGGTGCTCAGCCCCAGCATTTT. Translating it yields CAWSVQGAQPQHF.

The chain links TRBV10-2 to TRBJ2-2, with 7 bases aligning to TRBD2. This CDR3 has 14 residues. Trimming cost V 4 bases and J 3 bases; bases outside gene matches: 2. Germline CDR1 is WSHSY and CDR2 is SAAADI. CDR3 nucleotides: TGCGCCAGCAGTGGGCGGGAGTACACCGGGGAGCTGTTTTTT. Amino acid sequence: CASSGREYTGELFF.

The CDR3 bases are TGTGCCAGCAGTTTGCGTGGGCCGCGGTTCTTC. Its translation: CASSLRGPRFF. This chain connects TRBV12-3 or TRBV12-4 to TRBJ2-1; D gene unclear. The V gene lost 3 bases and the J gene lost 15 bases, with 12 bases spanning the gap. The CDR3 runs to 11 residues.

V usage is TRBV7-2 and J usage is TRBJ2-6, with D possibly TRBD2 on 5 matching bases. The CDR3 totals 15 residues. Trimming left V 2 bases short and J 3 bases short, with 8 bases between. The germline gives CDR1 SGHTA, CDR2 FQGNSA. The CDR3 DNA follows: TGTGCCAGCAGCTTACGGGGTTTTGGGGCCAACGTCCTGACTTTC. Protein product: CASSLRGFGANVLTF.

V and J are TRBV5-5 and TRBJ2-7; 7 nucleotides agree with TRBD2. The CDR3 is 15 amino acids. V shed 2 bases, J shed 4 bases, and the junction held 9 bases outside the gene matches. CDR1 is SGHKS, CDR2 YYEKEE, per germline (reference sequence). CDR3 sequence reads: CASSFLAGESYEQYF. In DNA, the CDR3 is TGTGCCAGCAGCTTTCTTGCGGGAGAATCTTACGAGCAGTACTTC. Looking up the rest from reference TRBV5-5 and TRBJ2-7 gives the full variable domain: DAGVTQSPTHLIKTRGQQVTLRCSPISGHKSVSWYQQVLGQGPQFIFQYYEKEERGRGNFPDRFSARQFPNYSSELNVNALLLGDSALYLCASSFLAGESYEQYFGPGTRLTVT.

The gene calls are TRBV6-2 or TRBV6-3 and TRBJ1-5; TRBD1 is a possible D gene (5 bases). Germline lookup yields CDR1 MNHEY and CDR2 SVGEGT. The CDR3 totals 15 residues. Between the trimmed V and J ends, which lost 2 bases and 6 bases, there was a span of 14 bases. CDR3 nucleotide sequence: TGTGCCAGCAGTTACGGCGGGGGGTTCAGTCAGCCCCAGCATTTT. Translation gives CASSYGGGFSQPQHF.

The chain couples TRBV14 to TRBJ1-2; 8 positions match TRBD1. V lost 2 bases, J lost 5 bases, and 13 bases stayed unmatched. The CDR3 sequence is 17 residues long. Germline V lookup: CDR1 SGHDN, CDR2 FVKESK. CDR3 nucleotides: TGTGCCAGCAGCCAACGGACAGGGTTACGTGAGGGGTATGGCTACACCTTC. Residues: CASSQRTGLREGYGYTF.

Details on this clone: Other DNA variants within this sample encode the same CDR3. The CDR3 DNA reads as TGTGCCAGTAGTATAGTAGGGGGCGGCACTGAAGCTTTCTTT. This translates into CASSIVGGGTEAFF. The chain joins TRBV19 to TRBJ1-1; 7 nucleotides line up with TRBD1. This CDR3 is 14 amino acids long. The trim removed 1 base at V and 4 bases at J, leaving 3 bases unmatched. Germline lookup yields CDR1 LNHDA and CDR2 SQIVND (reference sequence).

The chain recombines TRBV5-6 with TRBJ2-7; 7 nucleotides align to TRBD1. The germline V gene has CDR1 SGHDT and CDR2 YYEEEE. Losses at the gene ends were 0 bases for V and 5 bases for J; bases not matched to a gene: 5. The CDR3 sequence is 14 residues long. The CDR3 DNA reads TGTGCCAGCAGCTTGGGACAGGGAGCGGACGAGCAGTACTTC. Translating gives CASSLGQGADEQYF.

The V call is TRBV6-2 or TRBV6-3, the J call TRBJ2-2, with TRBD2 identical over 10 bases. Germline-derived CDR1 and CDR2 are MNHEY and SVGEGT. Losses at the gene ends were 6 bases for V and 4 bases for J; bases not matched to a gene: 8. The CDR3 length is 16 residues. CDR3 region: CASSPLAGGTTGELFF. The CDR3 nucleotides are TGTGCCAGCAGCCCCTTAGCGGGAGGTACCACCGGGGAGCTGTTTTTT.

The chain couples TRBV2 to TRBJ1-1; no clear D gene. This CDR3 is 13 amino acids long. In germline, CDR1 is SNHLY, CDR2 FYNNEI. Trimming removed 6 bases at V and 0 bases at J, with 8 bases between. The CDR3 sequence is CASRATLNTEAFF. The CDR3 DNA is TGTGCCAGCAGGGCGACACTGAACACTGAAGCTTTCTTT.

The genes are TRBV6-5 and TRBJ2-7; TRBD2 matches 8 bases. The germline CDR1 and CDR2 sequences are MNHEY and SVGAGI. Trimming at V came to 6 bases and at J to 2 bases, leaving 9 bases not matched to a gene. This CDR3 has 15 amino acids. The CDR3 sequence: CASRQISGGPYEQYF. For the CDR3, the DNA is TGTGCCAGCAGGCAGATAAGCGGGGGACCCTACGAGCAGTACTTC.